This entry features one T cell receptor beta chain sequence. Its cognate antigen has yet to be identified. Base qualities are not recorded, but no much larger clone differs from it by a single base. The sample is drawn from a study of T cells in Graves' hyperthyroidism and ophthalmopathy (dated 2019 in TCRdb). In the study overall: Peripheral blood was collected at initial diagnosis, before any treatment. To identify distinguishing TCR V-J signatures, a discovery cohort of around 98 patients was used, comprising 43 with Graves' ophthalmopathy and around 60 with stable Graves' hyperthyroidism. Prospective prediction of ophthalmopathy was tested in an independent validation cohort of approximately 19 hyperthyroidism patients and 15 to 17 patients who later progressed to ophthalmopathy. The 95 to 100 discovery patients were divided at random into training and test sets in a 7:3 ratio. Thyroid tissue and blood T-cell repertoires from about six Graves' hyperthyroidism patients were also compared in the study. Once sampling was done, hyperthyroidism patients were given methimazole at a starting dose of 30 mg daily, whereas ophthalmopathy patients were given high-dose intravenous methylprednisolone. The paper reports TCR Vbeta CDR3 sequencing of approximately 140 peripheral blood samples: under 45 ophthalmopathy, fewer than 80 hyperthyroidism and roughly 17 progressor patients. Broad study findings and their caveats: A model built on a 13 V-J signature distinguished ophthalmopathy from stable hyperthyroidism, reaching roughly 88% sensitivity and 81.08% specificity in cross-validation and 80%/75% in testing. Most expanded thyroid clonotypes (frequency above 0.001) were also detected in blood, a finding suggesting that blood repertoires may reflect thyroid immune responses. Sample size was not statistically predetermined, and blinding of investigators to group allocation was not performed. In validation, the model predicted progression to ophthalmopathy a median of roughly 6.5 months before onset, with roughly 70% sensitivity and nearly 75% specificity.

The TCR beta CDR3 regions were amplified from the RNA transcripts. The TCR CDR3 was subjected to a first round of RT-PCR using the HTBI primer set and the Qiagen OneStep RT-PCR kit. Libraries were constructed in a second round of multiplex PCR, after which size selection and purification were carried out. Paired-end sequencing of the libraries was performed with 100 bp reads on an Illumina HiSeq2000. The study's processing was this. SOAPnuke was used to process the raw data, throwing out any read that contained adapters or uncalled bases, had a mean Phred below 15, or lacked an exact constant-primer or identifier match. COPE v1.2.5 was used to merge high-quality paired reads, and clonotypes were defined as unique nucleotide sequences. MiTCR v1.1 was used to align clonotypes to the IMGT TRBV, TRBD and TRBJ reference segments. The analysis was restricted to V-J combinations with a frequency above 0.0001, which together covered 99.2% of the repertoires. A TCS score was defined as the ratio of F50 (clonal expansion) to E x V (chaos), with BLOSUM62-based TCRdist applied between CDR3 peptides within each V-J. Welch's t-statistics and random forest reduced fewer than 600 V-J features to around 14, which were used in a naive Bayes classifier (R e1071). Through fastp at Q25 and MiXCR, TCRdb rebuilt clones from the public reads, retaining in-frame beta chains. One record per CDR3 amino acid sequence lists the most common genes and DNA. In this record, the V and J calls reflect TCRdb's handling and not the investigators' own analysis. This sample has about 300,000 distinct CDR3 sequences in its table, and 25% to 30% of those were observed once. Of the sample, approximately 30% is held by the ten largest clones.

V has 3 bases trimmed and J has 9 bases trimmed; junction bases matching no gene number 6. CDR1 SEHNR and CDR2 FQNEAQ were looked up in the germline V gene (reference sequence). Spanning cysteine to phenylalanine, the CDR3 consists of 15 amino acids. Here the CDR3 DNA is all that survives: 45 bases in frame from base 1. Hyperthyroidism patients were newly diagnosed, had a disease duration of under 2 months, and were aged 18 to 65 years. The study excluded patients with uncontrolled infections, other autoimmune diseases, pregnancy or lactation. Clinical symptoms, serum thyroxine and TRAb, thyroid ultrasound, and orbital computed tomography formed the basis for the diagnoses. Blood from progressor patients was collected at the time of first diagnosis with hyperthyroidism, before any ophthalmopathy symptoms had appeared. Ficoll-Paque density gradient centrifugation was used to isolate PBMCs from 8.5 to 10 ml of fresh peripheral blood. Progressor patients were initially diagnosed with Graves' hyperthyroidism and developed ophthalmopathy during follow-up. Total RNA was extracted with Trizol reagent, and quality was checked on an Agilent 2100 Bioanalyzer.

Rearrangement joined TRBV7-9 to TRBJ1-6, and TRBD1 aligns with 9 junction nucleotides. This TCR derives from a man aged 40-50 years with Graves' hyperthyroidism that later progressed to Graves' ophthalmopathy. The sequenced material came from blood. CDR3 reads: CASSLVTGGGSPLHF. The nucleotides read TGTGCCAGCAGCTTGGTTACAGGGGGCGGTTCACCCCTCCACTTT.